These T cell receptor beta chains were read from a single sample in a study of CD8 T cells in Susac syndrome. TCRdb ran MiXCR on the immunoSEQ multiplex PCR reads and lists one entry per CDR3 protein. Of over 140,000 distinct CDR3 sequences in the sample, 95% were seen once. The sample taken for sequencing was CD4+ T cells from PBMCs. The receptors originated from a human donor with Susac syndrome. CDR3s include the opening cysteine and the closing phenylalanine or tryptophan. A D gene is named only where the DNA matches it firmly. Size values are once, few and many counts, or a class for expanded clones, and some rows have none.

V	size	D	J	DNA	CDR3
TRBV7-3	once	-	TRBJ1-5	TGTGCCAGCAGCATCTCAGGCAATCAGCCCCAGCATTTT	CASSISGNQPQHF
TRBV12-5	-	-	TRBJ2-5	TGTGCTAGTGGCCAAGGGGTGGAGACCCAGTACTTC	CASGQGVETQYF
TRBV2	-	-	TRBJ2-3	TGTGCCAGCGGCGGGGACAGAGTCACAGATACGCAGTATTTT	CASGGDRVTDTQYF
TRBV7-2	-	-	TRBJ2-7	TGTGCCAGCAGCTTAGCGCGCGAATACGAGCAGTACTTC	CASSLAREYEQYF
TRBV10-1	-	-	TRBJ2-2	TGCGCCAGCAGTGAGAAACAGGGGAGGGTAACCGGGGAGCTGTTTTTT	CASSEKQGRVTGELFF
TRBV12-3/TRBV12-4	-	-	TRBJ1-5	TGTGCCAGCAGTCCCTCAGGGAATCAGCCCCAGCATTTT	CASSPSGNQPQHF
TRBV5-1	-	TRBD1	TRBJ2-3	TGCGCCAGCAGCGACACGACAGGGCCCACAGATACGCAGTATTTT	CASSDTTGPTDTQYF
TRBV20-1	-	-	TRBJ1-3	TGCAGTGCTTCTCGAAGCCGCTCTGGAAACACCATATATTTT	CSASRSRSGNTIYF
TRBV5-4	-	-	TRBJ2-1	TGTGCCAGCAGCTTGTTTGGGGGGGCCGACAATGAGCAGTTCTTC	CASSLFGGADNEQFF
TRBV3-1	-	-	TRBJ2-7	TGTGCCAGCAGCCAACCATCCAGGGACGAGCAGTACTTC	CASSQPSRDEQYF
TRBV30	-	TRBD2	TRBJ2-1	TGTGCCTGCGACGGGACTAGCGGGATGGTATGGGAGTTCTTC	CACDGTSGMVWEFF
TRBV30	-	-	TRBJ1-1	TGTGCCTGGAGCGGGGGCCCCACTGAAGCTTTCTTT	CAWSGGPTEAFF
TRBV4-1	-	-	TRBJ2-6	TGCGCCAGCAGCCTAAGCCGAGATTCCAGGGGGGCCAACGTCCTGACTTTC	CASSLSRDSRGANVLTF
TRBV2	-	-	TRBJ2-7	TGTGCCAGTGGGGCCTTGGAGTACGAGCAGTACTTC	CASGALEYEQYF
TRBV30	once	-	TRBJ1-2	TGTGCCGTTGGAGTTTATGGCTACACCTTC	CAVGVYGYTF
TRBV15	-	-	TRBJ2-6	TGTGCCACCAGCAGAGAACTCGCGAGGATCTCTGGGGCCAACGTCCTGACTTTC	CATSRELARISGANVLTF
TRBV28	-	-	TRBJ2-6	TGTGCCAGCAGCCGGCCCAGGTGGGCCTCTGGGGCCAACGTCCTGACTTTC	CASSRPRWASGANVLTF
TRBV3-1	-	-	TRBJ2-5	TGTGCCTCAAGCCGGGGCCAGGAGACCCAGTACTTC	CASSRGQETQYF
TRBV28	once	-	TRBJ1-5	TGTGCCAGCAGTTTCATCCGACGCGGGAATAGTCAGCCCCAGCATTTT	CASSFIRRGNSQPQHF
TRBV20-1	-	TRBD2	TRBJ2-7	TGCAGTGCTAGTCTCCTAGGCAGCGGGGGGCCTCCTTTATACGAGCAGTACTTC	CSASLLGSGGPPLYEQYF
TRBV13	-	-	TRBJ1-6	TGTGCCAGCGGACGTACGGAAGGAGGGAGGAATTCACCCCTCCACTTT	CASGRTEGGRNSPLHF
TRBV11-1	-	TRBD1	TRBJ2-5	TGTGCCAGCAGCGCCCGCTGGGGGCAGGGGGATCAAGAGACCCAGTACTTC	CASSARWGQGDQETQYF
TRBV3-1	-	-	TRBJ1-2	TGTGCCAGCAGCCAGACTAACTATGGCTACACCTTC	CASSQTNYGYTF
TRBV30	-	TRBD1	TRBJ2-1	TGTGCCTGGAGTAGAAGGGACAGGGCTTACAATGAGCAGTTCTTC	CAWSRRDRAYNEQFF
TRBV12-3/TRBV12-4	-	-	TRBJ2-2	TGTGCCAGCAGAGAGACAGGGACTACGGCCGGGGAGCTGTTTTTT	CASRETGTTAGELFF
TRBV23-1	once	-	TRBJ2-7	TGCGCCAACCCCGCGGGCCCAGATGACTCCTACGAGCAGTACTTC	CANPAGPDDSYEQYF
TRBV3-1	-	-	TRBJ2-3	TGTGCCAGCAGCCAAGATCCGGATTACACAGATACGCAGTATTTT	CASSQDPDYTDTQYF
TRBV19	-	-	TRBJ1-6	TGTGCCAGTAGTGGAGCTGGGGGAGTTGGTTCACCCCTCCACTTT	CASSGAGGVGSPLHF
TRBV5-1	-	-	TRBJ1-2	TGCGCCAGCAGCTTGGGGGCTTCTAACTATGGCTACACCTTC	CASSLGASNYGYTF
TRBV19	-	TRBD1	TRBJ1-2	TGTGCCAGTAGAGGACGGGACAGGTACAATGGCTACACCTTC	CASRGRDRYNGYTF
TRBV3-1	-	TRBD1	TRBJ1-1	TGTGCCAGCAGCCACAGATCAGGGGGCACTGAAGCTTTCTTT	CASSHRSGGTEAFF
TRBV12-3/TRBV12-4	-	TRBD2	TRBJ2-5	TGTGCCAGCAGTGCGGGACTAGCGTTGGGGACCCAGTACTTC	CASSAGLALGTQYF
TRBV29-1	-	-	TRBJ2-2	TGCAGCGCAACCTACGACAGGACCGGGGAGCTGTTTTTT	CSATYDRTGELFF
TRBV18	-	TRBD1	TRBJ1-2	TGTGCCAGCTCAACGACTCGGACAGGGGGCGATGGCTACACCTTC	CASSTTRTGGDGYTF
TRBV7-3	once	TRBD2	TRBJ2-7	TGTGCCAGCAGCCTCGGGAGCGGGGAAGCCTACGAGCAGTACTTC	CASSLGSGEAYEQYF
TRBV7-2	-	TRBD2	TRBJ2-5	TGTGCCAGCAGCGGGAGGGGACTTTTCCAAGAGACCCAGTACTTC	CASSGRGLFQETQYF
TRBV28	-	TRBD2	TRBJ2-7	TGTGCCAGCAGACCGGGGGGGCGGTACGAGCAGTACTTC	CASRPGGRYEQYF
TRBV2	-	-	TRBJ1-4	TGTGCCAGCAGACCCCTGGGGGGGGCAAATGAAAAACTGTTTTTT	CASRPLGGANEKLFF
TRBV9	-	-	TRBJ1-5	TGTGCCAGCAGCGTAGCTCCTAACGGTCAGCCCCAGCATTTT	CASSVAPNGQPQHF
TRBV9	-	-	TRBJ1-4	TGTGCCAGCAGCGCGGGCCGATCGGCTAATGAAAAACTGTTTTTT	CASSAGRSANEKLFF
TRBV29-1	-	-	TRBJ2-2	TGCAGCGTGGAAACTTATTCGGGCACCGGGGAGCTGTTTTTT	CSVETYSGTGELFF
TRBV3-1	once	-	TRBJ1-2	TGTGCCAGCAGCGATAACAGGAGCGATGGCTACACCTTC	CASSDNRSDGYTF
TRBV9	-	-	TRBJ1-1	TGTGCCAGCAGCGCGCCTCAAGACGGGGAAACAGCTTGGGGGAACACTGAAGCTTTCTTT	CASSAPQDGETAWGNTEAFF
TRBV28	once	-	TRBJ1-2	TGTGCCAGCAGGGACAGCCGGTCTTCATATGGCTACACCTTC	CASRDSRSSYGYTF
TRBV5-1	-	-	TRBJ1-1	TGCGCCAGCAGCTTGGGGATCCTCCCGGGAGCTTTCTTT	CASSLGILPGAFF
TRBV20-1	once	TRBD1	TRBJ2-7	TGCAGTGCCACAGGGGCCGTCTACGAGCAGTACTTC	CSATGAVYEQYF
TRBV7-9	-	-	TRBJ1-5	TGTGCCAGCAGCTTATGGAGGGGAACGGGCAATCAGCCCCAGCATTTT	CASSLWRGTGNQPQHF
TRBV10-3	-	TRBD1	TRBJ2-6	TGTGCCATCAGTCCCGGGACAGGGGTCTTGATCTCTGGGGCCAACGTCCTGACTTTC	CAISPGTGVLISGANVLTF
TRBV7-7	-	-	TRBJ2-5	TGTGCTAGCAGGGTAGGAGAGACCCAGTACTTC	CASRVGETQYF
TRBV7-9	-	-	TRBJ1-5	TGTGCCAGCAGCAGGGGGAACGATCAGCCCCAGCATTTT	CASSRGNDQPQHF
TRBV12-3/TRBV12-4	-	-	TRBJ1-3	TGTGCCAGCAGTGCCCTAAACACCATATATTTT	CASSALNTIYF
TRBV21-1	-	-	TRBJ1-2	TGTGCCAGCAGCAAAGAACGAGAGGGGACCCCCTTGGGCTACACCTTC	CASSKEREGTPLGYTF
TRBV11-3	-	-	TRBJ2-6	TGTGCCAGCGGGTTCTCTGGGGCCAACGTCCTGACTTTC	CASGFSGANVLTF
TRBV5-6	-	-	TRBJ2-2	TGTGCCAGCGGTACCGCGAACACCGGGGAGCTGTTTTTT	CASGTANTGELFF
TRBV9	-	-	TRBJ1-1	TGTGCCAGCAGCGTAGTGGAAAAGCAGTCTGAAGCTTTCTTT	CASSVVEKQSEAFF
TRBV21-1	-	-	TRBJ2-5	TGTGCCAGCAGCAAAGAGTCCTCAAGACGGGAGACCCAGTACTTC	CASSKESSRRETQYF
TRBV29-1	-	TRBD2	TRBJ2-7	TGCAGCGTGTGGCGGGGGAGGCAGCAGTACTTC	CSVWRGRQQYF
TRBV12-3/TRBV12-4	-	TRBD1	TRBJ2-5	TGTGCCAGCAGTTTAGCAGGGGGCAGAGAGACCCAGTACTTC	CASSLAGGRETQYF
TRBV14	-	TRBD1	TRBJ2-5	TGTGCCAGCAGCCAAGAAGGGGACAGGGGGCGAGAGACCCAGTACTTC	CASSQEGDRGRETQYF
TRBV9	-	-	TRBJ2-7	TGTGCCAGCAGCGTAGCTGTCATTGGCTACGAGCAGTACTTC	CASSVAVIGYEQYF